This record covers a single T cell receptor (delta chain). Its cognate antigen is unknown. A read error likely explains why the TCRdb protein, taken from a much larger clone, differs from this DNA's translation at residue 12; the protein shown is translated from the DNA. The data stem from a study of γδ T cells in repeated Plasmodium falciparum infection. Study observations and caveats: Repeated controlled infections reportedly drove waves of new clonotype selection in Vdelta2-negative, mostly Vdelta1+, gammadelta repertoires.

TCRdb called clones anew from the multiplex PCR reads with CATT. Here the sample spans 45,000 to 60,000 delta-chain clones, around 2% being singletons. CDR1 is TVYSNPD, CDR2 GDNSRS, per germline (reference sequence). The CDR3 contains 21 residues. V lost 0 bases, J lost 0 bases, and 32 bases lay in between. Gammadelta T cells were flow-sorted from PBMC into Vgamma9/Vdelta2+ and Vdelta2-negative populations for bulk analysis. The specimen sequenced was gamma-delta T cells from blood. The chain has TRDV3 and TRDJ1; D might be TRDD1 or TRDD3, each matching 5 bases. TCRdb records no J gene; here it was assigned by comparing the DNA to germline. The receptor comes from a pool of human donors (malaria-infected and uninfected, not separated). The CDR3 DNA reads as TGTGCCTTTAGCTCCCATAGTATGAGGGGTCGTCTCGGGGGGTACACCGATAAACTCATCTTT. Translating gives CAFSSHSMRGRLGGYTDKLIF.